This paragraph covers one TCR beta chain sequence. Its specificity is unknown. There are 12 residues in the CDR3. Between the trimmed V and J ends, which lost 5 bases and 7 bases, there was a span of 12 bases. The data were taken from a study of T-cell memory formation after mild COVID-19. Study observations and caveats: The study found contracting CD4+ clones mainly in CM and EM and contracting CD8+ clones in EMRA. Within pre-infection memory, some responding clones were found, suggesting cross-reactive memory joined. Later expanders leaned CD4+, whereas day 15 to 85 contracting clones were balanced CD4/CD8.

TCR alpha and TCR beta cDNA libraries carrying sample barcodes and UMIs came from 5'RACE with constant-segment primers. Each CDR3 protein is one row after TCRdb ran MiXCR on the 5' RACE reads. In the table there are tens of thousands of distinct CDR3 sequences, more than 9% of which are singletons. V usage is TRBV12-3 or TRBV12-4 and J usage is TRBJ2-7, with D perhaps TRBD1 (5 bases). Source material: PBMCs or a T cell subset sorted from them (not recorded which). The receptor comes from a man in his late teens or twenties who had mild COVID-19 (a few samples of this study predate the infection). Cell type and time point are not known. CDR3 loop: CASSRPPGEQYF. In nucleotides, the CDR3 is TGTGCCAGCAGTAGACCTCCAGGGGAGCAGTACTTC.